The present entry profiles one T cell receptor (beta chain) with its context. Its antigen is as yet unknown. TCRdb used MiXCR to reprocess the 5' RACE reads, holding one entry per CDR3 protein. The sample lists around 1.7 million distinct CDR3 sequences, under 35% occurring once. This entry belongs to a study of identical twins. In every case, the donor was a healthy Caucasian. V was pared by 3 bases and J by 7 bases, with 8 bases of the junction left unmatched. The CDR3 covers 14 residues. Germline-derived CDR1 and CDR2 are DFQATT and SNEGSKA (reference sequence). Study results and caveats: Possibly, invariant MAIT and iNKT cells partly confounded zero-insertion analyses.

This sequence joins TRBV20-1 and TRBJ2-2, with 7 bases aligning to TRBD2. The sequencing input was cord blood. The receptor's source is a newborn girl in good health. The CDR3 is CSARGREWSGELFF. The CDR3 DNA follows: TGCAGTGCTAGGGGGCGGGAGTGGAGCGGGGAGCTGTTTTTT.